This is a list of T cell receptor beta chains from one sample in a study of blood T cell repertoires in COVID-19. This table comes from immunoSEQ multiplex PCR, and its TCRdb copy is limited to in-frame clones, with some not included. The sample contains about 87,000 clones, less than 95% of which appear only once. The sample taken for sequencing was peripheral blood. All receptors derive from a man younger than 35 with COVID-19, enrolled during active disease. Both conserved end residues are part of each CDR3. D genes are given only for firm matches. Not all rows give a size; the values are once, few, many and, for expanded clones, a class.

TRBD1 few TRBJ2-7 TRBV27 TGTGCCAGCAGTCCTACTAGGACAGGGGCCTCCTACGAGCAGTACTTC CASSPTRTGASYEQYF
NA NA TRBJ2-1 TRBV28 TGTGCCAGCAGTTCCCCCTCGGGGTCCCCCAACAATGAGCAGTTCTTC CASSSPSGSPNNEQFF
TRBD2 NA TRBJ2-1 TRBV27 TGTGCCAGCAGTCCCCCGGGACTAACAAACAATGAGCAGTTCTTC CASSPPGLTNNEQFF
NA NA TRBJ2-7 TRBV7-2 TGTGCCAGCAGCCCCTCAGGACAGGGAGGGTGGTACGAGCAGTACTTC CASSPSGQGGWYEQYF
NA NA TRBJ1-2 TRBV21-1 TGTGCCAGCAGCAAAGGGGGACAGATCCACTATGGCTACACCTTC CASSKGGQIHYGYTF
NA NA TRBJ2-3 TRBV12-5 TGTGCTAGTGGCCTAAGGGGGTTCACAGATACGCAGTATTTT CASGLRGFTDTQYF
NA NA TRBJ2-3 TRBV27 TGTGCCAGCAGTTTATGGACTACTAGCACAGATACGCAGTATTTT CASSLWTTSTDTQYF
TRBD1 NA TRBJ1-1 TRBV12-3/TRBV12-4 TGTGCCAGCAGCACGCTTAGTGGACAGGGCGCTTTCTTT CASSTLSGQGAFF
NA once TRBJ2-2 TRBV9 TGTGCCAGCAGCGTCGGTCTGAACACCGGGGAGCTGTTTTTT CASSVGLNTGELFF
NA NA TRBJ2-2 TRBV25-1 TGTGCCAGCAGTGAATCGGGCAGGGCTAACACCGGGGAGCTGTTTTTT CASSESGRANTGELFF
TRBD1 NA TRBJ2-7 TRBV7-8 TGTGCCAGCAGCTTAGTGCCGGACAGGGTCTACGAGCAGTACTTC CASSLVPDRVYEQYF
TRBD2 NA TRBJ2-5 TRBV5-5 TGTGCCAGCAGTCCGAGGATCCCCGGGAGGTTTCAAGAGACCCAGTACTTC CASSPRIPGRFQETQYF
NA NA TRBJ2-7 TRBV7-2 TGTGCCAGCAGCCCCGATGCCGGGGTGGCGGAGCAGTACTTC CASSPDAGVAEQYF